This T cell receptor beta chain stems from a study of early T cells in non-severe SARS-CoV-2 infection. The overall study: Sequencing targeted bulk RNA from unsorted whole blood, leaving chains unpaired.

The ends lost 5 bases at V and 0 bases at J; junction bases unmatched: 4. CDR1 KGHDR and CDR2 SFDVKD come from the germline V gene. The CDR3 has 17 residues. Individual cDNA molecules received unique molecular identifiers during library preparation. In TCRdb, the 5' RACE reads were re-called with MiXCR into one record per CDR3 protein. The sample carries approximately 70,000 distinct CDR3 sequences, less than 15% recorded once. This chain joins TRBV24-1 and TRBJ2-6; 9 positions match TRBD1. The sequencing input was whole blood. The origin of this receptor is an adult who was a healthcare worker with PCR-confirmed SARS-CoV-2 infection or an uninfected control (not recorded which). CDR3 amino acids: CATSAGTGLSGANVLTF. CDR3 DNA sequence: TGTGCCACCAGTGCCGGGACAGGGCTCTCTGGGGCCAACGTCCTGACTTTC.